The rows below give T cell receptor beta chains drawn from one sample of a study of T-cell reconstitution after alpha-beta-depleted transplantation in children. TCRdb ran MiXCR on the PCR reads and lists one entry per CDR3 protein. The table includes under 300,000 distinct CDR3 sequences, approximately 9.9% detected once. The sequencing here drew on PBMCs from the stem cell graft donor, taken from the stem cell graft. The receptor source for this set is a human donor who donated a stem cell graft to a child with SCID. The CDR3 runs from the conserved cysteine through the conserved F or W. D genes are given only for firm matches. Clone size is not always given. Where it is, it says once, few, many or a class for expanded clones.

J,V,D,size,CDR3,DNA
TRBJ1-6,TRBV5-1,-,many,CASSSSIYNSPLHF,TGCGCCAGCAGCTCGTCGATCTATAATTCACCCCTCCACTTT
TRBJ2-5,TRBV15,-,many,CATSRDFIVQYF,TGTGCCACCAGCAGAGATTTTATTGTCCAGTACTTC
TRBJ2-2,TRBV6-5,-,-,CASSYRFWNTGELFF,TGTGCCAGCAGTTACCGGTTTTGGAACACCGGGGAGCTGTTTTTT
TRBJ1-2,TRBV3-1,TRBD1,many,CASSQTGWGVGGYTF,TGTGCCAGCAGCCAGACAGGGTGGGGAGTCGGCGGCTACACCTTC
TRBJ2-3,TRBV6-1,-,many,CASSEPTGGTDTQYF,TGTGCCAGCAGTGAACCCACTGGGGGCACAGATACGCAGTATTTT
TRBJ2-2,TRBV5-5,TRBD2,many,CASSLVPTSGGSTGELFF,TGTGCCAGCAGCTTGGTGCCGACTAGCGGGGGATCGACCGGGGAGCTGTTTTTT
TRBJ2-3,TRBV5-1,TRBD1,many,CASFRQGLSDTQYF,TGCGCCAGCTTTAGACAGGGGTTATCGGATACGCAGTATTTT
TRBJ1-5,TRBV12-3/TRBV12-4,-,few,CASSFTGWGRGDNQPQHF,TGTGCCAGCAGTTTCACGGGGTGGGGCAGGGGTGACAATCAGCCCCAGCATTTT
TRBJ2-3,TRBV20-1,-,many,CSARDSPGKGTQYF,TGCAGTGCGCGGGACTCACCCGGAAAGGGTACGCAGTATTTT
TRBJ1-3,TRBV7-9,-,-,CASSFGWTPTPGNTIYF,TGTGCCAGCAGCTTCGGATGGACACCGACCCCTGGAAACACCATATATTTT
TRBJ1-5,TRBV5-1,TRBD1,-,CASCLDGTADQPQHF,TGCGCCAGCTGCTTGGATGGGACAGCGGATCAGCCCCAGCATTTT
TRBJ1-5,TRBV20-1,-,many,CSALADSRNQPQHF,TGCAGTGCGCTGGCGGACAGCCGCAATCAGCCCCAGCATTTT
TRBJ2-5,TRBV29-1,-,many,CSVEGGQETQYF,TGCAGCGTTGAAGGGGGCCAAGAGACCCAGTACTTC
TRBJ2-5,TRBV3-1,-,many,CASSQDFRQNGKTQYF,TGTGCCAGCAGCCAAGATTTTCGGCAAAATGGGAAGACCCAGTACTTC
TRBJ1-5,TRBV20-1,-,many,CSARKGGGNQPQHF,TGCAGTGCCCGCAAGGGGGGCGGCAATCAGCCCCAGCATTTT
TRBJ2-7,TRBV5-1,-,many,CASSLGRPNDLYEQYF,TGCGCCAGCAGCTTGGGACGCCCCAATGATCTCTACGAGCAGTACTTC
TRBJ1-1,TRBV6-2/TRBV6-3,TRBD1,many,CASKTGQGWPEAFF,TGTGCCAGCAAAACCGGACAGGGTTGGCCTGAAGCTTTCTTT
TRBJ2-2,TRBV7-8,TRBD2,-,CASSLASGRFGGELFF,TGTGCCAGCAGCCTCGCTAGCGGAAGATTTGGCGGGGAGCTGTTTTTT
TRBJ1-2,TRBV18,-,many,CASSPHPNGYTF,TGTGCCAGCTCACCGCATCCCAATGGCTACACCTTC
TRBJ1-5,TRBV4-2,-,many,CASSQDTGGNQPQHF,TGTGCCAGCAGCCAAGATACCGGGGGAAATCAGCCCCAGCATTTT
TRBJ2-7,TRBV12-3/TRBV12-4,-,many,CASTSTQGSYEQYF,TGTGCCAGCACTAGCACCCAGGGGTCCTACGAGCAGTACTTC
TRBJ2-3,TRBV12-3/TRBV12-4,-,many,CASSLNGLSTDTQYF,TGTGCCAGCAGTTTAAACGGGCTTAGCACAGATACGCAGTATTTT